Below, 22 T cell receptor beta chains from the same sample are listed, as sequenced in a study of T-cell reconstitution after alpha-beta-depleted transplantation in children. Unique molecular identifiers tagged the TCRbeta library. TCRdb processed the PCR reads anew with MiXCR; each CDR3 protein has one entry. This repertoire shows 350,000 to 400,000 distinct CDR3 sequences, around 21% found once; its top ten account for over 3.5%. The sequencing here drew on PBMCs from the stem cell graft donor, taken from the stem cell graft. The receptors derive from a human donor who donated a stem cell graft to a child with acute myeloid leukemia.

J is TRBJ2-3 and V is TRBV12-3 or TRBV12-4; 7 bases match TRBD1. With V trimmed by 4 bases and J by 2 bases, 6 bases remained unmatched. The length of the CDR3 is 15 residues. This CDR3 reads CASSSGDRDTDTQYF. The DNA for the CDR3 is TGTGCCAGCAGTTCTGGGGACAGAGACACAGATACGCAGTATTTT.

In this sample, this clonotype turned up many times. The CDR3 is CATSDRGYNEQFF. The CDR3 DNA sequence: TGTGCCACCAGTGATCGCGGTTACAATGAGCAGTTCTTC. This chain links TRBV24-1 with TRBJ2-1; D gene ambiguous. This CDR3 region has 13 residues. Trimming cost V 3 bases and J 4 bases, with 6 bases left between them. CDR1 is KGHDR and CDR2 is SFDVKD in the germline V gene.

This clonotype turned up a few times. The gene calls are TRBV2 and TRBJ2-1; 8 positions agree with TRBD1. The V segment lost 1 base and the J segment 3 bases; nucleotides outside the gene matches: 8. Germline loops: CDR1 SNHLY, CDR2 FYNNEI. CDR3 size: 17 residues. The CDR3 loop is CASSEGLWDRHYNEQFF. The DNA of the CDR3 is TGTGCCAGCAGTGAAGGGTTGTGGGACAGGCACTACAATGAGCAGTTCTTC.

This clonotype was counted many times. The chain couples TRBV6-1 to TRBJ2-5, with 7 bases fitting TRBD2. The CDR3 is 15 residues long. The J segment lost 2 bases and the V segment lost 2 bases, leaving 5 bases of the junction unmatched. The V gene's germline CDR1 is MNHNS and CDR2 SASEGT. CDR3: CASSEIGGGQETQYF. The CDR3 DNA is TGTGCCAGCAGTGAAATTGGGGGGGGGCAAGAGACCCAGTACTTC.

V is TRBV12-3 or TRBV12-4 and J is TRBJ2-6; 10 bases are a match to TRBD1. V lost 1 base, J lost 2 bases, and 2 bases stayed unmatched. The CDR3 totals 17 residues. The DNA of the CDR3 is TGTGCCAGCAGTTTAGGACAGGGGGCAACTGGGGCCAACGTCCTGACTTTC. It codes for CASSLGQGATGANVLTF.

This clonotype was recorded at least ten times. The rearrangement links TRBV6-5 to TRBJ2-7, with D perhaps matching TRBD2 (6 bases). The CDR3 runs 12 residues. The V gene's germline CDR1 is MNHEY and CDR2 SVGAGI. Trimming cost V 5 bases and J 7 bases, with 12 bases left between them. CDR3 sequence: CASSPAGFEQYF. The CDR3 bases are TGTGCCAGCAGTCCGGCGGGGTTTGAGCAGTACTTC.

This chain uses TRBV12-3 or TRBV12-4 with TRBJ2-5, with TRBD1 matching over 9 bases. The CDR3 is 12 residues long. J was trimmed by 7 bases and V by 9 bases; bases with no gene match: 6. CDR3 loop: CASMGQGATQYF. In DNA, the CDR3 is TGTGCCAGTATGGGACAGGGCGCGACCCAGTACTTC.

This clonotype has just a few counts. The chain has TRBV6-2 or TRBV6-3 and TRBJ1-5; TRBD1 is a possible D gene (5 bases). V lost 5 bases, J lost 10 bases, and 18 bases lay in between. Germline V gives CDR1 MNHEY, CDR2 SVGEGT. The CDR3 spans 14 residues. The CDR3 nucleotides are TGTGCCAGCAGTAGGGGAGACCAAATCAGCCCCCAGCATTTT. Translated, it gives CASSRGDQISPQHF.

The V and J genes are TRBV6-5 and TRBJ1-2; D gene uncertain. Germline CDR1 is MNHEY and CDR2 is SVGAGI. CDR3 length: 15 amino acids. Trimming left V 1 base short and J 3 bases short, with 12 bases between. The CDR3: CASSYFSYQHYGYTF. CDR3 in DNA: TGTGCCAGCAGTTACTTCAGCTATCAACACTATGGCTACACCTTC.

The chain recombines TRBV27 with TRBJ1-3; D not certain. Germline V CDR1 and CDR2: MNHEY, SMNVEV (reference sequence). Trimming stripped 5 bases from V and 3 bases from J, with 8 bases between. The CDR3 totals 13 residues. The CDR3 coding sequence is TGTGCCAGCAGTCTTTTTTTTGGAAACACCATATATTTT. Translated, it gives CASSLFFGNTIYF.

The CDR3: CASSLGYGTGVHEQYF. The CDR3 coding sequence is TGTGCCAGCAGCTTAGGGTACGGGACAGGGGTGCACGAGCAGTACTTC. This chain links TRBV7-9 with TRBJ2-7; 10 bases are shared with TRBD1. V was clipped by 1 base and J by 5 bases; unmatched bases: 8. The CDR3 is made up of 16 amino acids. Germline-derived CDR1 and CDR2 are SEHNR and FQNEAQ (reference sequence).

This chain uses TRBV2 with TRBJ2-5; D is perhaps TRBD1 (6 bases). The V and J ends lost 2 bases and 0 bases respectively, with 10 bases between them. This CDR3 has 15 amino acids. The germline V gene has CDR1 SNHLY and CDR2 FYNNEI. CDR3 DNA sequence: TGTGCCAGCAGTGAACAGGGGACCAACCAAGAGACCCAGTACTTC. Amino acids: CASSEQGTNQETQYF.

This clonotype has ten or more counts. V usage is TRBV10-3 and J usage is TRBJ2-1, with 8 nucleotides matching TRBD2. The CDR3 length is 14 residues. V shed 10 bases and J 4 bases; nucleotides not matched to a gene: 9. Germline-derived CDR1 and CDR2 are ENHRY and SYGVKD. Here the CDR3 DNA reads TGTGCCACCGGCGGACTAGCAGTATACAATGAGCAGTTCTTC. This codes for CATGGLAVYNEQFF.

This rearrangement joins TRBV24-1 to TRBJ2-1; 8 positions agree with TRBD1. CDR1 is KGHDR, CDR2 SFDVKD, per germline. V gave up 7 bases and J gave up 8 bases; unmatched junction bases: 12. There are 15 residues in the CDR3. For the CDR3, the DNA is TGTGCCACCAGCCCGGGGACAGGCCTTGGCGATGAGCAGTTCTTC. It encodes CATSPGTGLGDEQFF.

CDR3 sequence reads: CASSRGYNEKLFF. CDR3 coding DNA: TGTGCCAGCAGCCGGGGGTATAATGAAAAACTGTTTTTT. This chain joins TRBV7-6 and TRBJ1-4, with D perhaps TRBD1 (5 bases). Looked up from germline, CDR1 is SGHVS and CDR2 is FNYEAQ. V was pared by 5 bases and J by 4 bases, with 8 bases between. The CDR3 loop spans 13 amino acids. Complete variable domain (other parts from reference TRBV7-6 and TRBJ1-4): GAGVSQSPRYKVTKRGQDVALRCDPISGHVSLYWYRQALGQGPEFLTYFNYEAQQDKSGLPNDRFSAERPEGSISTLTIQRTEQRDSAMYRCASSRGYNEKLFFGSGTQLSVL.

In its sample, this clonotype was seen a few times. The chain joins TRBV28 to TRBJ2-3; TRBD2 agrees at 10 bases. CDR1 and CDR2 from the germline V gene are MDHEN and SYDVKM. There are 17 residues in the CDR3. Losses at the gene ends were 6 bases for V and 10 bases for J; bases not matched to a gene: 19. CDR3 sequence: CASSPTSLAGWSGAQYF. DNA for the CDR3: TGTGCCAGCAGCCCCACCTCACTAGCGGGATGGTCCGGTGCGCAGTATTTT.

This CDR3 reads CSGRYGSQETGELFF. The CDR3 nucleotides are TGCAGCGGGCGGTACGGGAGTCAAGAGACCGGGGAGCTGTTTTTT. The chain joins TRBV29-1 to TRBJ2-2; weak D call: TRBD2 (6 bases). Germline V gene lookup returns CDR1 SQVTM and CDR2 ANQGSEA. Trimming removed 7 bases at V and 5 bases at J, with 20 bases between. CDR3 length equals 15 residues.

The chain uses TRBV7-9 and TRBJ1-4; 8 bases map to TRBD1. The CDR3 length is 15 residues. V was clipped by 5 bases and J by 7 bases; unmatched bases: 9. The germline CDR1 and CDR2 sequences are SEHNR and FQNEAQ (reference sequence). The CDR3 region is CASSIDRGKGEKLFF. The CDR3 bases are TGTGCCAGCAGCATCGACAGGGGAAAGGGTGAAAAACTGTTTTTT.

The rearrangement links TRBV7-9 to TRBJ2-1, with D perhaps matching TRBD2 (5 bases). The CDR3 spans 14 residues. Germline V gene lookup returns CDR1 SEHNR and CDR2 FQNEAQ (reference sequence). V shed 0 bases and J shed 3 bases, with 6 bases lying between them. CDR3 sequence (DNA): TGTGCCAGCAGCTTAGCTAGCGTCTACAATGAGCAGTTCTTC. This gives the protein CASSLASVYNEQFF.

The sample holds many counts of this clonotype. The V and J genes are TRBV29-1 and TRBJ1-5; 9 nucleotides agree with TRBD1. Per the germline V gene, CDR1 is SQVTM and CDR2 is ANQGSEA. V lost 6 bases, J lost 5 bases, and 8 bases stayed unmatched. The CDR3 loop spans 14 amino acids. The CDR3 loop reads CSVAWDRADQPQHF. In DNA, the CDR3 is TGCAGCGTCGCCTGGGACAGGGCGGATCAGCCCCAGCATTTT.

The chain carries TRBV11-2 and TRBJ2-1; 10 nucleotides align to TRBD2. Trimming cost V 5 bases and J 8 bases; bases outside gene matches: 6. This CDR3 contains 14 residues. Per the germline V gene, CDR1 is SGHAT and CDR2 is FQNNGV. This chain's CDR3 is CASSPSGSGDEQFF. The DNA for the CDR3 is TGTGCCAGCAGCCCTAGCGGGAGTGGGGATGAGCAGTTCTTC. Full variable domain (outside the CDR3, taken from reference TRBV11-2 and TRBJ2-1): EAGVAQSPRYKIIEKRQSVAFWCNPISGHATLYWYQQILGQGPKLLIQFQNNGVVDDSQLPKDRFSAERLKGVDSTLKIQPAKLEDSAVYLCASSPSGSGDEQFFGPGTRLTVL.

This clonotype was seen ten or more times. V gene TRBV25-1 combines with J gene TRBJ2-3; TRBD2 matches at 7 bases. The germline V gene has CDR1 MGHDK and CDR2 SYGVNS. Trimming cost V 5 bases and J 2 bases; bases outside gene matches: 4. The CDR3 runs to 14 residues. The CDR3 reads CASSPSGITDTQYF. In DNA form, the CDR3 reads TGTGCCAGCAGTCCTAGCGGCATCACAGATACGCAGTATTTT.